These 9 T cell receptor beta chains share one sample of origin, sequenced in a study of blood T cell repertoires in COVID-19. Some clones are missing from TCRdb's copy, which holds only in-frame ones; the method was immunoSEQ multiplex PCR. The sample includes about 140,000 clones, 70% to 90% of them seen just once. The sample taken for sequencing was peripheral blood. These receptors were obtained from an older woman with acute or convalescent COVID-19.

V usage is TRBV23-1 and J usage is TRBJ2-5, with TRBD1 matching over 7 bases. TRBV23-1 is given ORF status, its function remaining uncertain. V was pared by 7 bases and J by 4 bases, with 6 bases of the junction left unmatched. The CDR3 covers 13 residues. CDR3 in amino acids: CASNTRGSETQYF. The CDR3 DNA reads TGCGCCAGCAATACCAGGGGGTCAGAGACCCAGTACTTC.

The chain is built from TRBV28 and TRBJ2-5; weak D call: TRBD1 (6 bases). This CDR3 has 15 amino acids. V was trimmed by 5 bases and J by 5 bases, leaving 18 bases between them. From germline, CDR1 is MDHEN and CDR2 SYDVKM. CDR3 residues: CASSTMGHTGETQYF. In DNA form, the CDR3 reads TGTGCCAGCAGTACAATGGGACATACTGGGGAGACCCAGTACTTC. The full variable domain, rest sourced from reference TRBV28 and TRBJ2-5, is DVKVTQSSRYLVKRTGEKVFLECVQDMDHENMFWYRQDPGLGLRLIYFSYDVKMKEKGDIPEGYSVSREKKERFSLILESASTNQTSMYLCASSTMGHTGETQYFGPGTRLLVL.

The rearrangement links TRBV5-1 to TRBJ2-5, with 8 nucleotides matching TRBD2. Germline CDR1 and CDR2: SGHRS and YFSETQ. V lost 0 bases, J lost 6 bases, and 13 bases stayed unmatched. This CDR3 has 17 amino acids. CDR3 protein: CASSLGVAGHYEKTQYF. CDR3 nucleotides: TGCGCCAGCAGCTTGGGGGTAGCGGGGCACTACGAAAAGACCCAGTACTTC.

The CDR3 loop is CASSFGRGQTKNIQYF. For the CDR3, the DNA is TGTGCCAGCAGTTTCGGCAGGGGGCAGACCAAAAACATTCAGTACTTC. V and J are TRBV27 and TRBJ2-4; 8 positions match TRBD1. The J segment lost 2 bases and the V segment lost 3 bases, leaving 6 bases of the junction unmatched. Per germline, CDR1 MNHEY and CDR2 SMNVEV (reference sequence). CDR3 length equals 16 residues.

The rearrangement links TRBV9 to TRBJ2-2, with 8 bases matching TRBD2. This CDR3 comprises 16 residues. CDR1 SGDLS and CDR2 YYNGEE come from the germline V gene. The junction had 6 bases not matched to a gene; V was cut back by 0 bases and J by 5 bases. The DNA of the CDR3 is TGTGCCAGCAGCGTAGCGAGCGGGGGACATACCGGGGAGCTGTTTTTT. This encodes CASSVASGGHTGELFF.

The V and J genes are TRBV21-1 and TRBJ1-1; TRBD1, the table's D call, was not compared with the DNA. TRBV21-1 is given as a pseudogene. This CDR3 is built from 18 residues. Written as DNA, the CDR3 is TGTGCCAGCAGCAGAGGACAGGGGGCCCCAATACGGAACACTGAAGCTTTCTTT. This codes for CASSRGQGAPIRNTEAFF.

CDR3 residues: CASSLSRQNSEQYF. The CDR3 DNA reads as TGCGCCAGCAGTCTAAGCAGGCAGAATTCCGAGCAGTACTTC. The chain is built from TRBV23-1 and TRBJ2-7; unclear D gene. TRBV23-1 is annotated as an ORF whose role is uncertain. Trimming removed 4 bases at V and 6 bases at J, with 16 bases between. The length of the CDR3 is 14 residues.

The chain has TRBV4-1 and TRBJ2-5; D is possibly TRBD2 (7 bases). Trimming cost V 1 base and J 5 bases, with 20 bases left between them. CDR1 is MGHRA and CDR2 is YSYEKL in the germline V gene. The CDR3 loop spans 17 amino acids. CDR3 coding DNA: TGCGCCAGCAGCCAAGGGCGGACGGGGGGCGGTTGGGAGACCCAGTACTTC. Its translation: CASSQGRTGGGWETQYF.

This chain uses TRBV28 with TRBJ1-5, with TRBD1 identical over 8 bases. V lost 6 bases to trimming and J lost 1 base; unmatched junction nucleotides: 5. Germline assignment: CDR1 MDHEN and CDR2 SYDVKM. CDR3 length: 15 residues. CDR3: CASRLHRGSNQPQHF. The CDR3 DNA reads TGTGCCAGCAGATTGCACAGGGGGAGCAATCAGCCCCAGCATTTT.